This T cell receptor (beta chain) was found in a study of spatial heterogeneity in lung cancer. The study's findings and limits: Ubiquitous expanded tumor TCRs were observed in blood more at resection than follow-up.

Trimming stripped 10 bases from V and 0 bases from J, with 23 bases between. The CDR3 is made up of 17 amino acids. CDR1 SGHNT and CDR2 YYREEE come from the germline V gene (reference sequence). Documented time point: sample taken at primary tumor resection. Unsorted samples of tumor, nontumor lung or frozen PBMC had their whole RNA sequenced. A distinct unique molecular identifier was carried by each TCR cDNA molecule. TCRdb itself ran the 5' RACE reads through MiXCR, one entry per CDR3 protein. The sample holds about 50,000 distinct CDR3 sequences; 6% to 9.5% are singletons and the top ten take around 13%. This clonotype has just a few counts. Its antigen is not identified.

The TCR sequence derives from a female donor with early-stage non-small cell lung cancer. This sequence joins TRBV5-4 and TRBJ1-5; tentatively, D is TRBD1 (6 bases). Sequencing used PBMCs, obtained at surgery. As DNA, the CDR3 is TGTGCCTTCCAATCGTCGGTCAGGGGCGATAGCAATCAGCCCCAGCATTTT. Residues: CAFQSSVRGDSNQPQHF.